This TCR beta chain was profiled in a study of blood T cell repertoires in COVID-19. In the source study's methods: Amplification from reference gene primers served as the basis for estimated nucleated cell counts. Here immunoSEQ multiplex PCR was the method, and the copy in TCRdb shows in-frame clones only, minus some. For V, J and clone size, that table is used; D and trimming come from the DNA. Here the sample spans approximately 82,000 clones, around 88% being singletons. This CDR3 is built from 17 residues. Trimming shortened V by 1 base and J by 7 bases, and 22 bases separated the two germline ends. Germline CDR1 LNHDA, CDR2 SQIVND (reference sequence). This clone has a handful of counts.

Sequences were obtained from peripheral blood. The gene calls are TRBV19 and TRBJ1-2, with a weak D call TRBD1 (6 bases). This receptor was taken from a woman aged 55 to 70 with acute or convalescent COVID-19. CDR3 region: CASSIGVDSVRTSGYTF. CDR3 nucleotides: TGTGCCAGTAGTATAGGAGTGGACAGTGTCCGGACGAGTGGCTACACCTTC.